The 7 T cell receptor beta chains given below trace back to one sample, sequenced in a study of response to subunit inactivated influenza vaccine. TCRdb itself ran the RT-PCR reads through MiXCR, one entry per CDR3 protein. Of about 650,000 distinct CDR3 sequences detected, roughly 15% appear once; the ten largest clones hold about 7.4%. The material was PBMCs from blood, obtained less than 15 days before vaccination. Receptors originate from a man aged 45 to 65 who received an inactivated influenza vaccine.

The table lists this clonotype with a few counts. V usage is TRBV5-1 and J usage is TRBJ1-4; 8 positions match TRBD1. The CDR3 runs 15 residues. CDR1 and CDR2 (germline): SGHRS, YFSETQ. V dropped 5 bases and J dropped 5; count of bases not matched to a gene: 8. The CDR3 region has the DNA TGCGCCAGCAGACCTAGTGGACAGGGAAATGAAAAACTGTTTTTT. It is translated as CASRPSGQGNEKLFF.

DNA of the CDR3: TGTGCCAGCAGCTTAGGTTTTCTCCCGGGTCGAAGGGAGACCGGGGAGCTGTTTTTT. Protein product: CASSLGFLPGRRETGELFF. The chain uses TRBV11-2 and TRBJ2-2; D possibly corresponds to TRBD2 (5 bases). Germline loops: CDR1 SGHAT, CDR2 FQNNGV. V lost 1 base, J lost 5 bases, and 23 bases lay in between. The CDR3 contains 19 residues.

The genes are TRBV5-1 and TRBJ2-2; D is ambiguous. Trimming removed 1 base at V and 4 bases at J, with 11 bases between. The germline gives CDR1 SGHRS, CDR2 YFSETQ. The CDR3 is made up of 15 amino acids. The CDR3 nucleotides read TGCGCCAGCAGCTTGAGGGCTGCTGGCACCGGGGAGCTGTTTTTT. Protein: CASSLRAAGTGELFF.

The table lists this clonotype with a few counts. The chain uses TRBV6-2 or TRBV6-3 and TRBJ2-1, with 8 bases lining up with TRBD2. V trimming: 3 bases; J trimming: 2 bases; junction bases outside the gene matches: 6. The CDR3 has 16 amino acids. Germline lookup yields CDR1 MNHEY and CDR2 SVGEGT. CDR3 coding DNA: TGTGCCAGCAGTTATGGTAGCGGGAAGCCCTACAATGAGCAGTTCTTC. Amino acid sequence: CASSYGSGKPYNEQFF.

V is TRBV11-3 and J is TRBJ2-1; D gene unclear. V was cut by 5 bases and J by 5 bases, with 7 bases left in between. Germline V gene sequence: CDR1 SGHNT, CDR2 YENEEA. The length of the CDR3 is 12 residues. The CDR3 nucleotides read TGTGCCAGCAGCCGGGTTGACAATGAGCAGTTCTTC. Protein product: CASSRVDNEQFF.

The chain carries TRBV7-2 and TRBJ1-5; D uncertain. The CDR3 totals 15 residues. Germline V gene lookup returns CDR1 SGHTA and CDR2 FQGNSA. Deletions cut 2 bases from V and 7 bases from J, with 15 bases between. The CDR3 sequence is CASSLRSAASQPQHF. CDR3 coding DNA: TGTGCCAGCAGCTTAAGATCGGCGGCTAGCCAGCCCCAGCATTTT.

This chain links TRBV25-1 with TRBJ2-2; 8 nucleotides match TRBD1. J gave up 1 base and V 0 bases, and 1 base lay outside the gene matches. Germline CDR1 is MGHDK and CDR2 is SYGVNS. This CDR3 spans 16 amino acids. The CDR3, as DNA: TGTGCCAGCAGTGAATATGGACAGGGGAACACCGGGGAGCTGTTTTTT. It yields the protein CASSEYGQGNTGELFF.